This T cell receptor beta chain was sequenced in a study of graft-versus-host responses after intestinal transplantation. Measured with immunoSEQ multiplex PCR; TCRdb has only the in-frame clones, and not every one. The profile shows 13,000 to 15,000 clones, around 40% of them singletons. CDR1 is MNHEY, CDR2 SMNVEV, per germline (reference sequence). V trimming: 6 bases; J trimming: 7 bases; junction bases outside the gene matches: 8. This CDR3 comprises 14 residues. The source is a human patient who received an intestinal transplant. The rearrangement links TRBV27 to TRBJ1-4; TRBD1 matches at 7 bases. The sequencing used alloreactive CD4+ T cells from a mixed lymphocyte reaction culture, collected before intestinal transplant. The sample's subset: CFSE-low proliferating T cells sorted from roughly six-day pre-transplant mixed lymphocyte reaction (GvH or HvG direction). The CDR3 coding sequence is TGTGCCAGCAGCAGGATGCGGGACAGTGAAAAACTGTTTTTT. Residues: CASSRMRDSEKLFF.